This TCR beta chain derives from a study of molecular identifiers for immune sequencing clone quantification. This clonotype was counted at least ten times. TCRdb ran MiXCR on the PCR reads and lists one entry per CDR3 protein. The sample yields approximately 97,000 distinct CDR3 sequences, approximately 25% seen once. This CDR3 is built from 15 residues. V lost 8 bases, J lost 7 bases, and 13 bases stayed unmatched. This sequence joins TRBV12-3 or TRBV12-4 and TRBJ2-3; 9 nucleotides match TRBD2. The sequencing sample was made of naive CD8+ T cells from blood, with Jurkat cell RNA spiked in. Subset described: FACS-sorted CD8+CD4-CCR7+CD45RA+ naive T cells. The clonotype comes from a human donor in good health. Some libraries in this study had Jurkat cell RNA spiked in. CDR3 in amino acids: CASGSSAGGPYTQYF. The DNA of the CDR3 is TGTGCCAGCGGCTCCTCGGCGGGGGGGCCTTATACGCAGTATTTT.